The TCR beta chain described here comes from a study of blood T cells in healthy people across ages. This clonotype was counted a few times. Antigen: not known. General observations from the study: Investigators treated diversity estimates from one million T cells as underestimates. Age brought a roughly linear fall in TCR beta diversity measured per million T cells.

Caucasian, healthy and from Russia, the donors were aged between about 6 and 90. Alongside a J-beta primer mix, a sample-barcoded 5' primer served in a second PCR lasting roughly 6 to 11 cycles. MiXCR, run by TCRdb on the 5' RACE reads, gives a single entry per CDR3 protein. The profile shows approximately 1.5 million distinct CDR3 sequences, roughly a third of them singletons. The sequence was collected from a woman aged 30 to 39 in good health. The sequenced sample was blood.

The DNA for the CDR3 is TGTGCCAGCAGTTACTCGCCAGGGATTGGAGAGACCCAGTACTTC. Residues: CASSYSPGIGETQYF. This chain uses TRBV6-6 with TRBJ2-5, with D possibly being TRBD1 (5 bases). In germline, CDR1 is MNHNY, CDR2 SVGAGI (reference sequence). The V and J ends lost 0 bases and 4 bases respectively, with 12 bases between them. This CDR3 has 15 residues.